These 24 T cell receptor beta chains were sequenced from one sample in a study of vaccination and CD4 T cells after COVID-19. Cultured CD4+ T-cell DNA underwent Oncomine TCR Beta short-read sequencing. Extraction of genomic DNA was performed on cultured CD4+ T cells. TCRdb itself ran the PCR reads through MiXCR, one entry per CDR3 protein. The sample lists 8,500 to 14,000 distinct CDR3 sequences, almost 40% occurring once. These receptors have no identified antigens. Specified treatment: roughly 11-day PBMC culture with coronavirus spike peptide pools or control peptides (ViraFEST assay). It was before the COVID-19 pandemic (2011-2018) that the unexposed donor's CD4+ T cells were collected. Specimen: CD4+ T cells from blood, cultured in vitro. The receptor set was obtained from a human donor in good health.

The chain uses TRBV28 and TRBJ1-6; D remains ambiguous. Trimming took off 2 bases at V and 8 bases at J, with 7 bases between the two ends. The V gene's germline CDR1 is MDHEN and CDR2 SYDVKM. This CDR3 has 13 residues. This CDR3 reads CASSLSSYSPLHF. Written as DNA, the CDR3 is TGTGCCAGCAGTTTAAGTAGCTATTCACCCCTCCACTTT.

This chain uses TRBV7-9 with TRBJ2-7; D unresolved. The CDR3 covers 14 residues. V gave up 9 bases and J gave up 5 bases, with 20 bases separating them. From germline, CDR1 is SEHNR and CDR2 FQNEAQ (reference sequence). As DNA, the CDR3 is TGTGCCAGTCAGATCCAGGATTCTGAGGACGAGCAGTACTTC. Translating gives CASQIQDSEDEQYF.

V and J are TRBV19 and TRBJ1-5; D is uncertain. The CDR3 totals 15 residues. The V gene lost 3 bases and the J gene lost 2 bases, with 11 bases spanning the gap. CDR1 LNHDA and CDR2 SQIVND come from the germline V gene (reference sequence). In nucleotides, the CDR3 is TGTGCCAGTAGTATCCTGGGTGAAGGCAATCAGCCCCAGCATTTT. Protein sequence: CASSILGEGNQPQHF.

This clonotype has a handful of counts. The rearrangement joins TRBV6-1 to TRBJ1-5, with no clear D. V lost 6 bases and J lost 0, with 9 bases in between. The CDR3 has 14 residues. Germline V CDR1 and CDR2: MNHNS, SASEGT. DNA of the CDR3: TGTGCCAGCAGGGCGGGAAGTAGCAATCAGCCCCAGCATTTT. Its protein is CASRAGSSNQPQHF.

The rearrangement joins TRBV5-4 to TRBJ2-7, with 8 bases fitting TRBD1. Trimming at V came to 4 bases and at J to 6 bases, leaving 6 bases not matched to a gene. Looked up from germline, CDR1 is SGHNT and CDR2 is YYREEE (reference sequence). There are 13 residues in the CDR3. DNA for the CDR3: TGTGCCAGCAGCGCGGGACAGGCGGGCGAGCAGTACTTC. This sequence encodes CASSAGQAGEQYF.

The chain has TRBV30 and TRBJ2-7, with D possibly matching TRBD1 (6 bases). Germline CDR1 GTSNPN, CDR2 SVGIG (reference sequence). The V end lost 0 bases, the J end lost 6 bases, and 18 bases lay between the germline ends. This CDR3 spans 15 amino acids. The CDR3 coding sequence is TGTGCCTGGAGTGTACCCCCGCCAGGGGTTGCCGAGCAGTACTTC. It specifies CAWSVPPPGVAEQYF.

Here the CDR3 reads CASSNRVWTEAFF. The DNA of the CDR3 is TGTGCCAGCAGCAACAGGGTGTGGACTGAAGCTTTCTTT. The chain combines TRBV6-2 or TRBV6-3 with TRBJ1-1; TRBD1 might be the D (6 bases). The CDR3 runs 13 residues. The germline V gene encodes CDR1 MNHEY and CDR2 SVGEGT. The ends were cut back, 6 bases at V and 5 bases at J, with 13 bases in the middle.

This clonotype was seen a handful of times. The chain recombines TRBV7-8 with TRBJ2-5, with 9 positions matching TRBD2. CDR3 length: 17 residues. Germline assignment: CDR1 SGHVS and CDR2 FQNEAQ. V lost 5 bases and J lost 0; bases outside the gene matches: 10. Here the CDR3 reads CASSRGATSGYQETQYF. In DNA, the CDR3 is TGTGCCAGCAGCAGAGGAGCGACTAGCGGCTACCAAGAGACCCAGTACTTC.

In nucleotides, the CDR3 is TGTGCCAGCAGTTTACCCCCGTGGGAACGGTACTTC. It codes for CASSLPPWERYF. The chain employs TRBV12-3 or TRBV12-4 and TRBJ2-7; D uncertain. The CDR3 runs 12 residues. V dropped 2 bases and J dropped 12 bases, with 14 bases sitting between them.

The rearrangement uses TRBV20-1 and TRBJ2-1, with TRBD2 identical over 8 bases. The CDR3 runs 15 residues. Germline V CDR1 and CDR2: DFQATT, SNEGSKA (reference sequence). The junction had 4 bases not matched to a gene; V was cut back by 3 bases and J by 0 bases. DNA of the CDR3: TGCAGTGCTAGGGCACTAGCGGACTCCTACAATGAGCAGTTCTTC. Amino acid sequence: CSARALADSYNEQFF.

V gene TRBV7-6 combines with J gene TRBJ2-3; D unclear. This CDR3 is 14 amino acids long. Germline-derived CDR1 and CDR2 are SGHVS and FNYEAQ. V lost 1 base, J lost 1 base, and 6 bases lay in between. The CDR3 reads CASSLGARTDTQYF. The CDR3, as DNA: TGTGCCAGCAGCTTAGGTGCCCGCACAGATACGCAGTATTTT. The whole variable domain, remainder taken from reference TRBV7-6 and TRBJ2-3, is GAGVSQSPRYKVTKRGQDVALRCDPISGHVSLYWYRQALGQGPEFLTYFNYEAQQDKSGLPNDRFSAERPEGSISTLTIQRTEQRDSAMYRCASSLGARTDTQYFGPGTRLTVL.

V and J are TRBV27 and TRBJ2-5; D might be TRBD1 (6 bases). Trimming left V 3 bases short and J 2 bases short, with 19 bases between. Germline V gene lookup returns CDR1 MNHEY and CDR2 SMNVEV (reference sequence). This CDR3 has 17 amino acids. The CDR3 region has the DNA TGTGCCAGCAGTTTCCGAATTATAGGACAGAATCAAGAGACCCAGTACTTC. Its translation is CASSFRIIGQNQETQYF.

This clonotype was counted between two and nine times. The chain couples TRBV28 to TRBJ1-1; no clear D. CDR1 MDHEN and CDR2 SYDVKM come from the germline V gene. Trimming pared 5 bases from V and 3 bases from J, leaving 4 bases between. This CDR3 contains 11 residues. The CDR3 DNA sequence: TGTGCCAGCAGTACGTACACTGAAGCTTTCTTT. Amino acid sequence: CASSTYTEAFF.

The chain recombines TRBV7-2 with TRBJ2-4; the match to TRBD1 covers 8 bases. Trimming cost V 5 bases and J 6 bases; bases outside gene matches: 3. CDR3 length: 13 amino acids. Germline V lookup: CDR1 SGHTA, CDR2 FQGNSA. CDR3 residues: CASSVTGGNIQYF. The CDR3 DNA is TGTGCCAGCAGCGTTACAGGGGGAAACATTCAGTACTTC.

The chain links TRBV19 to TRBJ1-2; D gene uncertain. CDR3 length equals 11 residues. Germline assignment: CDR1 LNHDA and CDR2 SQIVND (reference sequence). Between the trimmed V and J ends, which lost 6 bases and 2 bases, there was a span of 4 bases. CDR3 coding DNA: TGTGCCAGTAGGCAGAACTATGGCTACACCTTC. This translates into CASRQNYGYTF.

The chain combines TRBV14 with TRBJ2-6; D gene ambiguous. Trimming shortened V by 2 bases and J by 2 bases, and 7 bases separated the two germline ends. Germline V lookup: CDR1 SGHDN, CDR2 FVKESK. This CDR3 contains 15 residues. The CDR3: CASSQSLPGANVLTF. In DNA, the CDR3 is TGTGCCAGCAGCCAATCACTCCCTGGGGCCAACGTCCTGACTTTC. Using reference TRBV14 and TRBJ2-6 for the parts outside the CDR3, the full variable domain is EAGVTQFPSHSVIEKGQTVTLRCDPISGHDNLYWYRRVMGKEIKFLLHFVKESKQDESGMPNNRFLAERTGGTYSTLKVQPAELEDSGVYFCASSQSLPGANVLTFGAGSRLTVL.

In its sample, this clonotype was seen a few times. For the CDR3, the DNA is TGCAGTGCTAGAGATCCCTTGGCGGGAGGGTACGAGCAGTACTTC. Protein sequence: CSARDPLAGGYEQYF. The chain employs TRBV20-1 and TRBJ2-7; 9 bases are a match to TRBD2. After removal of 0 bases from V and 4 bases from J, the junction contained 7 bases not matched to a gene. CDR3 length: 15 residues. Germline loops: CDR1 DFQATT, CDR2 SNEGSKA (reference sequence).

V is TRBV6-5 and J is TRBJ2-7; tentatively, D is TRBD1 (5 bases). Germline lookup yields CDR1 MNHEY and CDR2 SVGAGI. V was pared by 0 bases and J by 6 bases, with 18 bases between. CDR3 size: 16 residues. The CDR3 DNA follows: TGTGCCAGCAGTTACTCGAGATTTGGTAAAAGGGGCGAGCAGTACTTC. It encodes CASSYSRFGKRGEQYF.

The chain combines TRBV7-8 with TRBJ2-7; 7 bases match TRBD2. Germline V gives CDR1 SGHVS, CDR2 FQNEAQ. The trim removed 2 bases at V and 2 bases at J, leaving 15 bases unmatched. The CDR3 extends over 18 amino acids. CDR3 sequence (DNA): TGTGCCAGCAGCTTATGGGTTGGCGGGAGAATTGGGGCCTACGAGCAGTACTTC. Its translation: CASSLWVGGRIGAYEQYF.

The chain combines TRBV28 with TRBJ1-5; D might be TRBD1 (5 bases). Germline CDR1 MDHEN, CDR2 SYDVKM. Trimming pared 2 bases from V and 5 bases from J, leaving 10 bases between. The CDR3 extends over 14 amino acids. The CDR3 spells CASSLMTGDQPQHF. DNA of the CDR3: TGTGCCAGCAGTTTAATGACGGGGGATCAGCCCCAGCATTTT.

This clonotype appeared a few times. V gene TRBV20-1 combines with J gene TRBJ1-5; D might be TRBD1 (5 bases). The CDR3 is 15 amino acids. The germline V gene has CDR1 DFQATT and CDR2 SNEGSKA (reference sequence). V lost 2 bases and J 0 bases, leaving 11 bases between the germline ends. The CDR3 is CSARQDSYSNQPQHF. The CDR3 DNA reads as TGCAGTGCTAGACAAGACAGCTATAGCAATCAGCCCCAGCATTTT.

This rearrangement joins TRBV12-3 or TRBV12-4 to TRBJ1-2; possible D gene TRBD1, 6 bases. V lost 5 bases and J lost 8, with 15 bases in between. CDR3 length equals 13 residues. CDR3 coding DNA: TGTGCCAGCAGTCAGTTACAGGGTTGGGGCTACACCTTC. Translating gives CASSQLQGWGYTF.

The chain uses TRBV5-4 and TRBJ1-1; D is perhaps TRBD1 (5 bases). This CDR3 region has 15 residues. In germline, CDR1 is SGHNT, CDR2 YYREEE (reference sequence). The V end was cut by 4 bases, the J end by 0 bases, with 13 bases between. CDR3: CASSPGGEMNTEAFF. CDR3 nucleotide sequence: TGTGCCAGCAGCCCGGGGGGGGAAATGAACACTGAAGCTTTCTTT.

This clonotype was seen a single time. The V call is TRBV2, the J call TRBJ2-3; maybe TRBD2 (5 bases). The CDR3 spans 14 residues. Germline-derived CDR1 and CDR2 are SNHLY and FYNNEI. Trimming took off 5 bases at V and 2 bases at J, with 11 bases between the two ends. CDR3 in amino acids: CASSSNRDTDTQYF. The DNA of the CDR3 is TGTGCCAGCAGTTCAAACCGGGACACAGATACGCAGTATTTT.